Below are 10 T cell receptor beta chains sequenced from a single sample in a study of a mutant IDH1 vaccine in newly diagnosed glioma. Regarding time point: week 5, during vaccination. Doses of 300 ug of mutant IDH1 20-mer peptide were given with topical imiquimod. This table comes from immunoSEQ multiplex PCR, and its TCRdb copy is limited to in-frame clones, with some not included. The data show around 29,000 clones, about nine tenths seen once. For these TCRs, the target antigens are not known. This sample comprised peripheral blood mononuclear cells (PBMCs), obtained from a glioma patient whose treatment included an IDH1 peptide vaccine. The receptor source for this set is a woman in her thirties or forties with glioma. Some clones in this sample may be carry-over from other donors' samples.

J is TRBJ2-2 and V is TRBV6-1; D unresolved. This CDR3 is 14 amino acids long. Trimming stripped 8 bases from V and 1 base from J, with 11 bases between. Germline-derived CDR1 and CDR2 are MNHNS and SASEGT. The chain's CDR3 is CASLRTKNTGELFF. In DNA, the CDR3 is TGTGCCAGCCTCAGGACGAAGAACACCGGGGAGCTGTTTTTT.

The V call is TRBV5-1, the J call TRBJ1-2; TRBD1 might be the D (5 bases). The CDR3 is 15 amino acids. Germline values: CDR1 SGHRS, CDR2 YFSETQ. Trimming took off 0 bases at V and 2 bases at J, with 11 bases between the two ends. CDR3 DNA sequence: TGCGCCAGCAGCTTGGTGGGGGACCCAAACTATGGCTACACCTTC. This gives the protein CASSLVGDPNYGYTF.

This chain links TRBV27 with TRBJ2-1; D unclear. The CDR3 covers 13 residues. Germline V CDR1 and CDR2: MNHEY, SMNVEV (reference sequence). The V end was cut by 3 bases, the J end by 0 bases, with 3 bases between. The CDR3 DNA sequence: TGTGCCAGCAGTTTCAACTCCTACAATGAGCAGTTCTTC. Translated, it gives CASSFNSYNEQFF.

The chain couples TRBV4-1 to TRBJ1-4; weak D call: TRBD1 (5 bases). Germline V gives CDR1 MGHRA, CDR2 YSYEKL. The germline V and J ends were trimmed by 4 bases and 5 bases, with 14 bases remaining between them. This CDR3 has 15 residues. The CDR3: CASSRRWGSNEKLFF. CDR3 in DNA: TGCGCCAGCAGCCGACGGTGGGGGAGCAATGAAAAACTGTTTTTT.

The genes are TRBV6-6 and TRBJ1-5; 7 nucleotides line up with TRBD1. V was pared by 6 bases and J by 1 base, with 9 bases of the junction left unmatched. This CDR3 has 16 residues. Germline CDR1 and CDR2: MNHNY and SVGAGI (reference sequence). The CDR3 protein is CASSPGGLTSNQPQHF. The CDR3 DNA is TGTGCCAGCAGCCCAGGGGGTCTAACGAGCAATCAGCCCCAGCATTTT.

The V call is TRBV4-2, the J call TRBJ2-2; tentatively, D is TRBD1 (5 bases). The CDR3 has 16 amino acids. Germline CDR1 and CDR2: LGHNA and YNFKEQ. V dropped 4 bases and J dropped 0 bases, with 12 bases sitting between them. The CDR3 loop reads CASSPRTHPNTGELFF. Here the CDR3 DNA reads TGTGCCAGCAGCCCTCGGACACACCCGAACACCGGGGAGCTGTTTTTT.

This chain links TRBV15 with TRBJ1-5; unclear D gene. V gave up 0 bases and J gave up 6 bases, with 9 bases separating them. Germline V CDR1 and CDR2: LNHNV, YYDKDF (reference sequence). CDR3 length equals 14 residues. This CDR3 is CATSRDTQSQPQHF. Written as DNA, the CDR3 is TGTGCCACCAGCAGAGATACGCAGAGTCAGCCCCAGCATTTT.

The chain has TRBV13 and TRBJ2-7; the match to TRBD2 covers 8 bases. This CDR3 has 14 amino acids. The trim removed 5 bases at V and 2 bases at J, leaving 5 bases unmatched. Germline values: CDR1 PRHDT, CDR2 FYEKMQ (reference sequence). The CDR3 DNA is TGTGCCAGCAGCCGGGGGGGATCAACCTACGAGCAGTACTTC. Its protein is CASSRGGSTYEQYF.

The chain carries TRBV4-3 and TRBJ1-2; D call uncertain. V was cut by 4 bases and J by 5 bases, with 17 bases left in between. The germline V gene has CDR1 LGHNA and CDR2 YSLEER. This CDR3 spans 15 amino acids. The CDR3 DNA follows: TGCGCCAGCAGCCCGGGATCGAAGGCTAGGTATGGCTACACCTTC. As protein: CASSPGSKARYGYTF.

This clone was counted a few times. The chain links TRBV9 to TRBJ2-3, with D possibly TRBD2 on 5 matching bases. Per germline, CDR1 SGDLS and CDR2 YYNGEE. V lost 3 bases to trimming and J lost 0 bases, with 17 bases between them. The CDR3 length is 17 residues. The CDR3 here is CASSAPGSSPSTDTQYF. CDR3 bases: TGTGCCAGCAGCGCCCCGGGGTCCTCTCCTAGCACAGATACGCAGTATTTT.